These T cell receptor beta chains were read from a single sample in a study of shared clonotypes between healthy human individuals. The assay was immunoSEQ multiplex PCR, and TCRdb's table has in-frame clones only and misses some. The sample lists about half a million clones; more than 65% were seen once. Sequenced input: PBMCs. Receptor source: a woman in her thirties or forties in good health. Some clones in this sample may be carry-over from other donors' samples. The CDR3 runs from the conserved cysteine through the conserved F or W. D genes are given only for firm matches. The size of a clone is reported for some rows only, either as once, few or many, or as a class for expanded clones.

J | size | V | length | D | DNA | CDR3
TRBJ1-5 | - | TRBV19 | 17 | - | TGTGCCAGTACCACGCCACTTGGGCCAGGACCGAATCAGCCCCAGCATTTT | CASTTPLGPGPNQPQHF
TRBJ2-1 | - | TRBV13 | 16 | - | TGTGCCAGCAGCTCTATCGTTGAGGGCCTTGGGAATGAGCAGTTCTTC | CASSSIVEGLGNEQFF
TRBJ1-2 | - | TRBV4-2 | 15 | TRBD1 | TGTGCCAGCAGCCAACCAGACAGGGAGGTCGTTGGCTACACCTTC | CASSQPDREVVGYTF
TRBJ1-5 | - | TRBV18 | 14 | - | TGTGCCAGCAGTTACGGGACGGAGAATCAGCCCCAGCATTTT | CASSYGTENQPQHF
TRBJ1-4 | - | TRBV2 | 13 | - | TGTGCCAGCACCCTTGACAGGAATGAAAAACTGTTTTTT | CASTLDRNEKLFF
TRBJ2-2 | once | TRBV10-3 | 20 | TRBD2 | TGTGCCATCAGTCACCAACCGGGACTAGCGGGAGATGTGGACACCGGGGAGCTGTTTTTT | CAISHQPGLAGDVDTGELFF
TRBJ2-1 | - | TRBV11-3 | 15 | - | TGTGCCAGCAGCTTACATTCAGCGGACTACAATGAGCAGTTCTTC | CASSLHSADYNEQFF
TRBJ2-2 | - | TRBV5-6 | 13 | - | TGTGCCAGCAGCTTCGGGGCCTCCGGGGAGCTGTTTTTT | CASSFGASGELFF
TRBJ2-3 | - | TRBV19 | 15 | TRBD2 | TGTGCCAGTAGCAGGACTAGTTGGGGGTTTGATACGCAGTATTTT | CASSRTSWGFDTQYF
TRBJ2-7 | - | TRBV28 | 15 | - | TGTGCCAGCAGATGGCCCCCTGCGGGATCCGGCGAGCAGTACTTC | CASRWPPAGSGEQYF
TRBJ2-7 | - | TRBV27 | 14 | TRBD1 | TGTGCCAGCAGTCCGAGGACAGGGGGCTACGAGCAGTACTTC | CASSPRTGGYEQYF
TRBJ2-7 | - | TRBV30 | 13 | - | TGTGCCTGGAGTTCGGGGGGCGGGTACGAGCAGTACTTC | CAWSSGGGYEQYF
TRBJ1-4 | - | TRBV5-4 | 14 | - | TGTGCCAGCAGCTTGGGGCAGCAGAATGAAAAACTGTTTTTT | CASSLGQQNEKLFF
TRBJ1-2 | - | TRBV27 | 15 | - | TGTGCCAGCAGTCCTCACAGAGATACTAACTATGGCTACACCTTC | CASSPHRDTNYGYTF
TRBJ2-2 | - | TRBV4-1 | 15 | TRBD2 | TGCGCCAGCAGCCGCGGGAGGGGAGACACCGGGGAGCTGTTTTTT | CASSRGRGDTGELFF
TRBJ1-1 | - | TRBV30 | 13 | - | TGTGCCTGGGGAAGGGGAGGGAACACTGAAGCTTTCTTT | CAWGRGGNTEAFF
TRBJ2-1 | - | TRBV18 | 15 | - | TGTGCCAGCCAACCCGGGGAGAATGGTTACAATGAGCAGTTCTTC | CASQPGENGYNEQFF
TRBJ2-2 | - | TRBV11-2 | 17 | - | TGTGCCAGCAGCTTAAGTATCATACTAGTGGAAGCGGGGGAGCTGTTTTTT | CASSLSIILVEAGELFF
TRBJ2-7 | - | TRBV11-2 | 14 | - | TGTGCCAGCAGCCCCGGTAGTGGGGCGGGTGAGCAGTACTTC | CASSPGSGAGEQYF
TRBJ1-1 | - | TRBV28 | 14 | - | TGTGCCAGCAGTTTTTTAGCATCGAACACTGAAGCTTTCTTT | CASSFLASNTEAFF
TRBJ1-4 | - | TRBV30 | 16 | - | TGTGCCTGGAGTCCCAGATATGGGGGGTACGGTGAAAAACTGTTTTTT | CAWSPRYGGYGEKLFF
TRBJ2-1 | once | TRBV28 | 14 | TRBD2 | TGTGCCAGCAGTTGGGCGGGAGGGGTCAATGAGCAGTTCTTC | CASSWAGGVNEQFF
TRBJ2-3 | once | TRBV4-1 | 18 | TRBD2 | TGCGCCAGCAGCCAAGTGGGGACTAGCGGCCCTAGCACAGATACGCAGTATTTT | CASSQVGTSGPSTDTQYF
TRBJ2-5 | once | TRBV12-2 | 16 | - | TGTGCAAGTCGGAATCCGTGGGGCAGGGTAGAGGAGACCCAGTACTTC | CASRNPWGRVEETQYF
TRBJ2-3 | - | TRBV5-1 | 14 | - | TGCGCCAGCAGCTTCGGCAAGAGCGGGGATACGCAGTATTTT | CASSFGKSGDTQYF
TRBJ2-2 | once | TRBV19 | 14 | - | TGTGCCAGTAGTATAGATAGCCCTAGCGGGGAGCTGTTTTTT | CASSIDSPSGELFF